One TCR beta chain is described in this entry. Its antigen remains unidentified. This record belongs to a study of cytomegalovirus exposure and HLA in healthy donors. Study observations and caveats: Several V segments, TRBV6-2 and TRBV6-3 among them, could not be told apart and were dropped. Most TCR beta V segments were productive about 87% or about 30% of the time in an earlier analysis. An assumption of roughly uniform sequencing depth across donors underlay the presence/absence analyses.

PCR employed 60 Vbeta and 13 Jbeta primers. The method was immunoSEQ multiplex PCR; TCRdb's version includes in-frame clones alone and lacks a portion of them. The data hold about 200,000 clones, with roughly four fifths observed a single time. Germline V gene sequence: CDR1 GTSNPN, CDR2 SVGIG (reference sequence). The CDR3 has 13 residues. The germline V and J ends were trimmed by 1 base and 5 bases, with 10 bases remaining between them. The chain employs TRBV30 and TRBJ2-3; the D is unclear. This receptor was identified in a boy aged 2 to 9 in good health and CMV-seronegative. The source material was PBMCs. In DNA, the CDR3 is TGTGCCTGGAGTGGGGCCGCCCAAGATACGCAGTATTTT. Its protein product is CAWSGAAQDTQYF.